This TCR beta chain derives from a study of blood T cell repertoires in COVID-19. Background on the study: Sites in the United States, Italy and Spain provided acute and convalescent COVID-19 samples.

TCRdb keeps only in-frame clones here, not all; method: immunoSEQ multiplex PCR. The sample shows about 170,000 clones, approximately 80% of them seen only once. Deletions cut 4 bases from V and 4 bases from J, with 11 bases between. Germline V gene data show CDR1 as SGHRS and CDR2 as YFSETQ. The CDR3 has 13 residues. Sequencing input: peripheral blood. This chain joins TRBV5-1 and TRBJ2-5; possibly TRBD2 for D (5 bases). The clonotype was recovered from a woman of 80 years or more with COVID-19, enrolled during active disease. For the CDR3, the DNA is TGCGCCAGCAGCCCGGAGGTGGTAGAGACCCAGTACTTC. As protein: CASSPEVVETQYF.